This T cell receptor (beta chain) was recovered during a study of blood T cells in healthy people across ages. Overall study findings and caveats: Observed TCR beta diversity showed a strong correlation with the percentage of naive T cells as measured by flow cytometry. The CMV status of each donor remained undetermined, and this could have confounded shifts in expanded clonotypes.

The CDR3 covers 13 residues. Germline CDR1 reads SEHNR; CDR2 reads FQNEAQ (reference sequence). V dropped 3 bases and J dropped 8 bases, with 13 bases sitting between them. Alongside a J-beta primer mix, a sample-barcoded 5' primer served in a second PCR lasting roughly 6 to 11 cycles. TCRdb analysed the 5' RACE reads with MiXCR anew, one entry per CDR3 protein. The sample lists about 1.5 million distinct CDR3 sequences, about 42% occurring once. Comment on this clonotype: Its antigen remains unidentified.

The receptor's source is a woman aged 18-35 years in good health. The V gene is TRBV7-9, the J gene TRBJ1-1, with D possibly being TRBD1 (6 bases). The specimen was blood. The CDR3, as DNA: TGTGCCAGCAGCTTTACCTCGGACAGCGAAGCTTTCTTT. As protein: CASSFTSDSEAFF.